The 2 T cell receptor beta chains below come from one sample, sequenced in a study of blood T cell repertoires in COVID-19. Measured with immunoSEQ multiplex PCR; TCRdb has only the in-frame clones, and not every one. The sample includes 120,000 or so clones, 82% of them seen just once. Sequences were obtained from peripheral blood. The source is a human donor in a cohort sampled during active COVID-19.

The table lists this clone with a few counts. The CDR3 nucleotides read TGCGCCAGCAGCCACTCGGGGGCAGATACGCAGTATTTT. This translates into CASSHSGADTQYF. The rearrangement links TRBV5-1 to TRBJ2-3; a weak D match, TRBD2 (6 bases). CDR3 length: 13 amino acids. The ends were cut back, 4 bases at V and 4 bases at J, with 10 bases in the middle. Germline V CDR1 and CDR2: SGHRS, YFSETQ.

This chain connects TRBV12-3 or TRBV12-4 to TRBJ1-5, with D unresolved. Trimming cost V 2 bases and J 6 bases, with 2 bases left between them. There are 11 residues in the CDR3. DNA of the CDR3: TGTGCCAGCAGTTTACTTCAGCCCCAGCATTTT. It specifies CASSLLQPQHF.